This T cell receptor (beta chain) is drawn from a study of CD8 T cells in ankylosing spondylitis. Overall study results and limits: Seemingly distinctive of ankylosing spondylitis blood was a TCR beta motif formed by eight highly homologous variants.

TCRdb reprocessed the 5' RACE reads via MiXCR and lists one record per CDR3 protein. The table has roughly 700,000 distinct CDR3 sequences, around 17% seen once; the top ten hold 15% to 20%. This clonotype was detected a few times. As yet, its antigen is unknown. There are 12 residues in the CDR3. V lost 8 bases and J 9 bases, leaving 14 bases between the germline ends. Sequences were obtained from blood, either unsorted or a sorted T cell fraction (not recorded which). The source of this sequence is a male donor with ankylosing spondylitis. The rearrangement joins TRBV12-3 or TRBV12-4 to TRBJ2-1, with D perhaps TRBD2 (6 bases). The CDR3 bases are TGTGCCAGCTCTTTACGGGGGACTGAGCAGTTCTTC. Its translation is CASSLRGTEQFF.